The 21 T cell receptor beta chains reported below all come from one sample, sequenced in a study of beta chain features in type 1 diabetes. Since all of the isolated RNA was reverse transcribed, expressed TCRB transcripts were what got sequenced. Here immunoSEQ multiplex PCR was the method, and the copy in TCRdb shows in-frame clones only, minus some. The sample has about 320,000 clones, 14% seen once. Sequencing input: central memory CD4+ T cells from blood. All receptors derive from a man younger than 45 in good health.

This clone occurred a few times. CDR3 DNA: TGTGCCAGCAGCTTGTGGGCTAGCCGAACCTACGAGCAGTACTTC. Its translation: CASSLWASRTYEQYF. V and J are TRBV5-5 and TRBJ2-7, with D possibly being TRBD2 (5 bases). With 1 base removed from V and 2 bases from J, the gap between germline ends came to 13 bases. The CDR3 has 15 amino acids. Per germline, CDR1 SGHKS and CDR2 YYEKEE (reference sequence).

This rearrangement joins TRBV5-4 to TRBJ1-2; the D is unclear. V shed 4 bases and J shed 8 bases, with 18 bases lying between them. The germline gives CDR1 SGHNT, CDR2 YYREEE (reference sequence). The CDR3 length is 14 residues. The CDR3 loop is CASSPVGIGRGYTF. DNA of the CDR3: TGTGCCAGCAGCCCAGTAGGAATAGGAAGGGGCTACACCTTC.

The genes are TRBV11-3 and TRBJ1-1; TRBD1 is a possible D gene (6 bases). Germline V gene lookup returns CDR1 SGHNT and CDR2 YENEEA. The CDR3 loop spans 13 amino acids. Trimming shortened V by 4 bases and J by 3 bases, and 9 bases separated the two germline ends. CDR3 residues: CASSSGQYTEAFF. CDR3 coding DNA: TGTGCCAGCAGCTCTGGACAGTACACTGAAGCTTTCTTT.

This chain connects TRBV6-5 to TRBJ2-4; TRBD1 agrees at 10 bases. This CDR3 region has 14 residues. Looked up from germline, CDR1 is MNHEY and CDR2 is SVGAGI. With 6 bases clipped from V and 9 bases from J, the junction kept 8 bases outside the gene matches. CDR3 nucleotides: TGTGCCAGCAGACCGACAGGGGGCTTGGCCATTCAGTACTTC. Protein sequence: CASRPTGGLAIQYF.

This clone occurred a few times. In the same sample, other DNA sequences code for this CDR3. The chain links TRBV9 to TRBJ2-2; 13 bases map to TRBD2. The junction had 4 bases not matched to a gene; V was cut back by 3 bases and J by 8 bases. The germline gives CDR1 SGDLS, CDR2 YYNGEE. The CDR3 has 15 residues. The CDR3 spells CASSEGLAGWGELFF. The CDR3 nucleotides read TGTGCCAGCAGCGAGGGACTAGCGGGGTGGGGGGAGCTGTTTTTT.

There are a few counts of this clone. In DNA form, the CDR3 reads TGTGCCAGCGGAAAAAGGACAGCCCAAGAGACCCAGTACTTC. This translates into CASGKRTAQETQYF. This chain links TRBV7-2 with TRBJ2-5, with D possibly being TRBD1 (6 bases). Looked up from germline, CDR1 is SGHTA and CDR2 is FQGNSA. The V and J ends lost 8 bases and 1 base respectively, with 14 bases between them. The CDR3 runs to 14 residues.

This clone was seen once. This chain connects TRBV7-2 to TRBJ1-1, with no clear D. Germline values: CDR1 SGHTA, CDR2 FQGNSA. The CDR3 runs 13 residues. V was shortened by 7 bases and J by 8 bases, with 17 bases between the two germline ends. This CDR3 is CASIKDAVAEAFF. CDR3 sequence (DNA): TGTGCCAGCATCAAAGATGCGGTCGCGGAAGCTTTCTTT.

The table lists this clone with a few counts. The chain's CDR3 is CASKIGSLGNEQFF. The CDR3 nucleotides read TGTGCCAGCAAAATAGGGAGTTTGGGAAATGAGCAGTTCTTC. This chain connects TRBV11-3 to TRBJ2-1; D possibly corresponds to TRBD2 (5 bases). There are 14 residues in the CDR3. Germline values: CDR1 SGHNT, CDR2 YENEEA. Trimming pared 7 bases from V and 7 bases from J, leaving 17 bases between.

The chain links TRBV4-3 to TRBJ2-2; tentatively, D is TRBD2 (6 bases). This CDR3 comprises 18 residues. CDR1 is LGHNA, CDR2 YSLEER, per germline. Trimming took 0 bases from V and 2 from J, leaving 16 bases between them. The CDR3 reads CASSQDGLRGINTGELFF. In nucleotides, the CDR3 is TGCGCCAGCAGCCAAGATGGATTGCGGGGTATTAACACCGGGGAGCTGTTTTTT.

This clone was detected a few times. The CDR3 DNA sequence: TGTGCCAGCAGCTTGTGGGACAGGGGCGGCTACACCTTC. It translates to CASSLWDRGGYTF. The V gene is TRBV5-4, the J gene TRBJ1-2; 10 bases align to TRBD1. This CDR3 region has 13 residues. Trimming at V came to 1 base and at J to 8 bases, leaving 2 bases not matched to a gene. Germline V gene sequence: CDR1 SGHNT, CDR2 YYREEE (reference sequence).

The chain uses TRBV25-1 and TRBJ2-3; 7 bases fit TRBD1. CDR1 and CDR2 (germline): MGHDK, SYGVNS. This CDR3 region has 14 residues. V lost 6 bases, J lost 2 bases, and 5 bases stayed unmatched. This CDR3 reads CASSKGQNTDTQYF. Here the CDR3 DNA reads TGTGCCAGCAGCAAGGGACAGAACACAGATACGCAGTATTTT. The variable domain in full, with the rest retrieved from reference TRBV25-1 and TRBJ2-3, is EADIYQTPRYLVIGTGKKITLECSQTMGHDKMYWYQQDPGMELHLIHYSYGVNSTEKGDLSSESTVSRIRTEHFPLTLESARPSHTSQYLCASSKGQNTDTQYFGPGTRLTVL.

This clone was seen a few times. The chain is built from TRBV21-1 and TRBJ2-1; the table calls TRBD1, which could not be checked here. TRBV21-1 is an annotated pseudogene. The CDR3 is 18 amino acids. CDR3 bases: TGTGCCAGCAGCGGCAGGGGGCAGAACAATCCGAATCGGAATGAGCAGTTCTTC. This codes for CASSGRGQNNPNRNEQFF.

The rearrangement links TRBV5-1 to TRBJ2-1; 8 nucleotides line up with TRBD2. With V trimmed by 3 bases and J by 8 bases, 10 bases remained unmatched. There are 15 residues in the CDR3. The germline V gene encodes CDR1 SGHRS and CDR2 YFSETQ. In nucleotides, the CDR3 is TGCGCCAGCAGCTCGGGACTAGATGGGGTTCATGAGCAGTTCTTC. Translation: CASSSGLDGVHEQFF.

This clone appeared many times. V gene TRBV10-3 combines with J gene TRBJ2-3, with TRBD1 as a possible D gene (6 bases). CDR3 length equals 14 residues. Trimming stripped 11 bases from V and 2 bases from J, with 17 bases between. Germline V gene sequence: CDR1 ENHRY, CDR2 SYGVKD. CDR3 bases: TGTGCCTCCCGGGACAAAGGGTTCACAGATACGCAGTATTTT. Its protein product is CASRDKGFTDTQYF.

In its sample, this clone was seen many times. The chain combines TRBV7-2 with TRBJ2-1; 14 bases are a match to TRBD2. The V gene end was trimmed by 4 bases and the J gene end by 4 bases; junction bases not matched to a gene: 9. The CDR3 spans 18 residues. The germline gives CDR1 SGHTA, CDR2 FQGNSA. CDR3 region: CASSSSRLAGGNYNEQFF. The CDR3 DNA follows: TGTGCCAGCAGCTCATCACGACTAGCGGGGGGGAATTACAATGAGCAGTTCTTC.

Only a few counts were recorded for this clone. The chain carries TRBV6-5 and TRBJ2-3; 7 nucleotides match TRBD2. This CDR3 has 15 residues. V gave up 6 bases and J gave up 3 bases; unmatched junction bases: 9. CDR1 is MNHEY, CDR2 SVGAGI, per germline. The CDR3 bases are TGTGCCAGCAGCCCTGGACTAGGGGTTACAGATACGCAGTATTTT. Protein sequence: CASSPGLGVTDTQYF.

This clone has a count of ten or more. The V gene is TRBV10-3, the J gene TRBJ2-3; 10 nucleotides line up with TRBD2. CDR3 length: 13 amino acids. Germline lookup yields CDR1 ENHRY and CDR2 SYGVKD. V gave up 10 bases and J gave up 3 bases; unmatched junction bases: 4. The chain's CDR3 is CATLAGETDTQYF. The CDR3 nucleotides are TGTGCCACCCTAGCGGGGGAGACAGATACGCAGTATTTT.

This clone occurred a few times. The rearrangement joins TRBV7-8 to TRBJ1-6; the match to TRBD1 covers 10 bases. The CDR3 loop spans 15 amino acids. Germline V CDR1 and CDR2: SGHVS, FQNEAQ. The trim removed 6 bases at V and 10 bases at J, leaving 9 bases unmatched. Here the CDR3 reads CASRIDRGLGSPLHF. DNA of the CDR3: TGTGCCAGCAGAATAGACAGGGGGCTAGGGTCACCCCTCCACTTT.

The chain carries TRBV29-1 and TRBJ1-1; no clear D gene. Germline CDR1 and CDR2: SQVTM and ANQGSEA. CDR3 length: 12 amino acids. The germline V and J ends were trimmed by 6 bases and 6 bases, with 14 bases remaining between them. The CDR3, as DNA: TGCAGCGTCGACCGGGGAAAGGCTGAAGCTTTCTTT. Its translation is CSVDRGKAEAFF. Full variable domain (missing parts from reference TRBV29-1 and TRBJ1-1): SAVISQKPSRDICQRGTSLTIQCQVDSQVTMMFWYRQQPGQSLTLIATANQGSEATYESGFVIDKFPISRPNLTFSTLTVSNMSPEDSSIYLCSVDRGKAEAFFGQGTRLTVV.

This chain links TRBV18 with TRBJ2-3, with a possible D match to TRBD1 (6 bases). In germline, CDR1 is KGHSH, CDR2 LQKENI. Deletions cut 6 bases from V and 8 bases from J, with 18 bases between. The CDR3 spans 14 residues. CDR3 nucleotide sequence: TGTGCCAGCTCCACAGGGACCCCGCGGGTTACGCAGTATTTT. Residues: CASSTGTPRVTQYF. The complete variable domain, with remaining parts taken from reference TRBV18 and TRBJ2-3, reads NAGVMQNPRHLVRRRGQEARLRCSPMKGHSHVYWYRQLPEEGLKFMVYLQKENIIDESGMPKERFSAEFPKEGPSILRIQQVVRGDSAAYFCASSTGTPRVTQYFGPGTRLTVL.

This clone has ten or more counts. The chain joins TRBV7-9 to TRBJ1-2; 7 bases fit TRBD1. This CDR3 is 14 amino acids long. Unmatched junction bases numbered 4, after V lost 3 bases and J lost 3 bases. CDR1 is SEHNR and CDR2 is FQNEAQ in the germline V gene (reference sequence). The CDR3 bases are TGTGCCAGCAGCTTTGAGGGACAGCACTATGGCTACACCTTC. Its translation is CASSFEGQHYGYTF.